The sequence of this TCR beta chain was determined in a study of cytomegalovirus exposure and HLA in healthy donors. Across the whole study: An earlier analysis found fewer than 140 million unique TCR beta sequences from 150 million to 200 million T cells. Study results and limitations: A missense DCLRE1C variant was associated with V- and J-gene trimming of TCR beta chains in a later analysis, and an independent cohort replicated the association.

CDR1 and CDR2 from the germline V gene are MGHRA and YSYEKL. V dropped 1 base and J dropped 1; count of bases not matched to a gene: 6. The CDR3 is 17 residues long. PCR employed 60 Vbeta and 13 Jbeta primers. The data were produced by immunoSEQ multiplex PCR, yet TCRdb's version contains in-frame clones alone and is incomplete. The sample lists 210,000 or so clones, roughly 91% occurring once. Notes on this clone: Its antigen is currently unknown.

The rearrangement uses TRBV4-1 and TRBJ2-7; TRBD2 agrees at 11 bases. This sequence was found in a woman under 30 in good health and CMV-seronegative. Specimen: PBMCs. The CDR3 sequence is CASSQVQLAGGSYEQYF. The CDR3 DNA follows: TGCGCCAGCAGCCAAGTCCAGCTAGCGGGAGGTTCCTACGAGCAGTACTTC.